The source of this TCR beta chain is a study of T cell repertoires in cytomegalovirus infection. About the study: Matching HLA type and CMV infection were both indicated by public TCR beta signatures. Study results and limitations: Identification of carriers of CMV plus the relevant HLA was performed using cumulative public TCR beta family frequency. In two of eight donors, the top clonotype was HLA-C-restricted CMV-specific.

This clonotype was counted a single time. Its target is unknown. TCRdb fed the reads into MiXCR, producing one record per CDR3 protein. Of roughly 760,000 distinct CDR3 sequences detected, 35% to 40% appear once; the ten largest clones hold roughly 2.9%. Trimming cost V 3 bases and J 1 base; bases outside gene matches: 5. There are 15 residues in the CDR3. Germline V gene sequence: CDR1 GTSNPN, CDR2 SVGIG (reference sequence). V and J are TRBV30 and TRBJ2-1, with 8 nucleotides matching TRBD1. This receptor was obtained from a human donor in good health (CMV status not recorded). Some clones in this sample may be carry-over from other donors' samples. The sample consisted of PBMCs. Written as DNA, the CDR3 is TGTGCCTGGAGAAGACAGGGGACATCCTACAATGAGCAGTTCTTC. Translating it yields CAWRRQGTSYNEQFF.